This TCR beta chain is drawn from a study of response to subunit inactivated influenza vaccine. TCRdb called the RT-PCR reads again in MiXCR, with one record for every CDR3 protein. The sample lists hundreds of thousands of distinct CDR3 sequences, 12% occurring once. CDR1 is SSHAT, CDR2 FNYEAQ, per germline (reference sequence). This CDR3 comprises 15 residues. Remarks on this clonotype: The junction shows a germline mismatch at one end, possibly a read error.

The receptor's source is a man aged 50 or older who received an inactivated influenza vaccine. The chain recombines TRBV7-7 with TRBJ2-5; 12 positions agree with TRBD1. The sequences come from non-naive T cells sorted from PBMCs, collected roughly 2 weeks before vaccination. This CDR3 reads CASSLGTGGIETQYF. The CDR3 DNA is TGTGCTAGCAGCTTGGGGACAGGGGGCATAGAGACCCAGTACTTC.